These T cell receptor beta chains were read from a single sample in a study of blood T cell repertoires in COVID-19. Clones were read by immunoSEQ multiplex PCR, and TCRdb kept only the in-frame ones, dropping some. The table includes 200,000 to 250,000 clones, approximately 86% detected once. The sequenced sample consisted of peripheral blood. All receptors derive from a woman over 75 with acute or convalescent COVID-19. CDR3s include the opening cysteine and the closing phenylalanine or tryptophan. The order of the fields is D gene, V gene, clone size, J gene, CDR3 DNA, CDR3 protein. D genes are given only for firm matches. Size is omitted from some rows. Given values are once, few, many or a class for expanded clones.

>TRBD1|TRBV5-1|.|TRBJ2-7
TGCGCCAGCAGCCAATCCGGGACAGGGACCTACGAGCAGTACTTC
CASSQSGTGTYEQYF
>TRBD1|TRBV24-1|.|TRBJ1-5
TGTGCCACCAGTGAGGCCGGGACAGGGATTCTTCCCCAGCATTTT
CATSEAGTGILPQHF
>.|TRBV25-1|.|TRBJ1-2
TGTGCCAGCAGTGCTACTAACTATGGCTACACCTTC
CASSATNYGYTF
>.|TRBV28|.|TRBJ2-5
TGTGCCAGCAGTTTGAACAGGGGCGCGGGAAAGACCCAGTACTTC
CASSLNRGAGKTQYF
>TRBD1|TRBV5-4|.|TRBJ2-2
TGTGCCAGCAGTTCGAGGACAGGAGTTAACACCGGGGAGCTGTTTTTT
CASSSRTGVNTGELFF
>TRBD1|TRBV19|.|TRBJ1-2
TGTGCCAGTAGTAACCCCGGGACAGATTATGGCTACACCTTC
CASSNPGTDYGYTF
>TRBD1|TRBV3-1/TRBV3-2|.|TRBJ1-6
TGTGCCAGCAGCCAAGGGACAGGTATATCGACACCCCTCCACTTT
CASSQGTGISTPLHF
>TRBD1|TRBV29-1|.|TRBJ1-1
TGCAGCGTTCGAAAGGGACAGATGAAGAACACTGAAGCTTTCTTT
CSVRKGQMKNTEAFF
>TRBD1|TRBV7-9|.|TRBJ1-2
TGTGCCAGCAGCCAACAGGGGGTGGACTATGGCTACACCTTC
CASSQQGVDYGYTF
>.|TRBV19|.|TRBJ1-1
TGTGCAAGCTTCCTGAACACTGAAGCTTTCTTT
CASFLNTEAFF
>.|TRBV9|.|TRBJ1-2
TGTGCCAGCAGCGTAGATCCGGAGACTAACTATGGCTACACCTTC
CASSVDPETNYGYTF
>.|TRBV5-8|few|TRBJ1-1
TGTGCCAGCAGCTTGGATCTGAATCTCCCCGTTCCGGGAACTGAAGCTTTCTTT
CASSLDLNLPVPGTEAFF
>TRBD1|TRBV4-3|.|TRBJ1-2
TGCGCCAGCAGCCAAGCGACAGGGAGGTCTTATGGCTACACCTTC
CASSQATGRSYGYTF
>.|TRBV6-1|few|TRBJ1-2
TGTGCCAGCAGTGAAGCGGGAGGGGAAGGCTACACCTTC
CASSEAGGEGYTF